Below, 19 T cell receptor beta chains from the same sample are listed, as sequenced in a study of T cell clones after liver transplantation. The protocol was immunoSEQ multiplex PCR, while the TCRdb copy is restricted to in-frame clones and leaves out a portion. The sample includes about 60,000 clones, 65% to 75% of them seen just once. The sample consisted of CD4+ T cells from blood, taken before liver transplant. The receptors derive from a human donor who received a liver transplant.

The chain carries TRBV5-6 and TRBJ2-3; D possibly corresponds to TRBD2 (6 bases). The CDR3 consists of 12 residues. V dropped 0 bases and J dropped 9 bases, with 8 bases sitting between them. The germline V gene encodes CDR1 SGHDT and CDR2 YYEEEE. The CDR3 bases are TGTGCCAGCAGCTTGGAGGGGAGGACGCAGTATTTT. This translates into CASSLEGRTQYF.

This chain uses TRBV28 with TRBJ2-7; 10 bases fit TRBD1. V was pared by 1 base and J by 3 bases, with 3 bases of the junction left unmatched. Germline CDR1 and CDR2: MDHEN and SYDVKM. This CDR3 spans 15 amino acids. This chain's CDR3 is CASSLYGTGVYEQYF. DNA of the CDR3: TGTGCCAGCAGTTTATATGGGACAGGGGTCTACGAGCAGTACTTC.

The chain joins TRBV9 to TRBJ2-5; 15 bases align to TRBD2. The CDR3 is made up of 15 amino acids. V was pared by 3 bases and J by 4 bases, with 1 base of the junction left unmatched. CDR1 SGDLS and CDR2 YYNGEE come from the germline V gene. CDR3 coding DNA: TGTGCCAGCAGCGGGACTAGCGGGGGGGCAGAGACCCAGTACTTC. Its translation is CASSGTSGGAETQYF. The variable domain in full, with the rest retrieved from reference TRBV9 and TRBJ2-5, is DSGVTQTPKHLITATGQRVTLRCSPRSGDLSVYWYQQSLDQGLQFLIQYYNGEERAKGNILERFSAQQFPDLHSELNLSSLELGDSALYFCASSGTSGGAETQYFGPGTRLLVL.

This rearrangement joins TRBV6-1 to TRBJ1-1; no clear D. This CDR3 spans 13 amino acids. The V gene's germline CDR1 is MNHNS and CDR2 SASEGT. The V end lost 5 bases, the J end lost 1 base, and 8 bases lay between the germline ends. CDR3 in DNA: TGTGCCAGCAGTCAGACTGCGAACACTGAAGCTTTCTTT. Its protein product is CASSQTANTEAFF.

DNA of the CDR3: TGCAGCGCCCTAGCGGGGGGGCCCGGTGAGACCCAGTACTTC. It yields the protein CSALAGGPGETQYF. This chain joins TRBV29-1 and TRBJ2-5; 12 nucleotides line up with TRBD2. This CDR3 contains 14 residues. J gave up 5 bases and V 7 bases, and 8 bases lay outside the gene matches. From germline, CDR1 is SQVTM and CDR2 ANQGSEA. Filled out from reference TRBV29-1 and TRBJ2-5, the complete variable domain reads SAVISQKPSRDICQRGTSLTIQCQVDSQVTMMFWYRQQPGQSLTLIATANQGSEATYESGFVIDKFPISRPNLTFSTLTVSNMSPEDSSIYLCSALAGGPGETQYFGPGTRLLVL.

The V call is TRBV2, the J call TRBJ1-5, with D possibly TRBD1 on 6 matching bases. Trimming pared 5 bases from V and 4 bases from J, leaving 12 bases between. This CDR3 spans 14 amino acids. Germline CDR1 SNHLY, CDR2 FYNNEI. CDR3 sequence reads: CASSPSGQNQPQHF. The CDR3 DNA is TGTGCCAGCAGTCCGTCGGGACAAAATCAGCCCCAGCATTTT.

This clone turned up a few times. The CDR3: CASSLGGGVYEQYF. The CDR3 DNA follows: TGTGCCAGCAGCTTAGGTGGAGGGGTCTACGAGCAGTACTTC. The J gene is TRBJ2-7, the V gene TRBV7-9; weak D call: TRBD2 (6 bases). The CDR3 is 14 residues long. Per germline, CDR1 SEHNR and CDR2 FQNEAQ (reference sequence). V lost 1 base and J 3 bases, leaving 10 bases between the germline ends.

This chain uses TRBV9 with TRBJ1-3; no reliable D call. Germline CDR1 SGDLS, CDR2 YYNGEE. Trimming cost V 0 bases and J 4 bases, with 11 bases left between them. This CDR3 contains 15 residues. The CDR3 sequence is CASSVAWQLGNTIYF. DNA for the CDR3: TGTGCCAGCAGCGTAGCTTGGCAGTTAGGAAACACCATATATTTT.

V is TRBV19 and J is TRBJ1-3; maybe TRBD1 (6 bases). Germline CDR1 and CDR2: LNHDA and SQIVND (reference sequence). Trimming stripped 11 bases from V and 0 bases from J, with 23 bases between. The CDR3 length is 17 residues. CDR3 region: CASILSGHRDSGNTIYF. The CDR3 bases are TGTGCCTCGATCCTGTCGGGACACCGTGACTCTGGAAACACCATATATTTT.

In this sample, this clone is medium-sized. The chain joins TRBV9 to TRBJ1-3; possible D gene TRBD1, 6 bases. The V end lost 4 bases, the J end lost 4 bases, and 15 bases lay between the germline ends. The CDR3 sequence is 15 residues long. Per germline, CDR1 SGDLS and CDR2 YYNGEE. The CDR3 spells CASSLRVGTGNTIYF. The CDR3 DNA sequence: TGTGCCAGCAGCCTTCGAGTGGGGACAGGAAACACCATATATTTT.

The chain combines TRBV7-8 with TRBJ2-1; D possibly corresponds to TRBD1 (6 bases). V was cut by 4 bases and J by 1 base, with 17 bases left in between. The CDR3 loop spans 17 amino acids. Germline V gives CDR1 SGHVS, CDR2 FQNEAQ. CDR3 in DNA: TGTGCCAGCAGCTCGAACAGGGTTAGAGGGTCCTACAATGAGCAGTTCTTC. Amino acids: CASSSNRVRGSYNEQFF.

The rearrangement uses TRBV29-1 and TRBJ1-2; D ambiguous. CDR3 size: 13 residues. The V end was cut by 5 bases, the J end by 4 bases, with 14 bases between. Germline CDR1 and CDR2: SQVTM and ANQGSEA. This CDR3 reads CSVQHRESYGYTF. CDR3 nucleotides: TGCAGCGTTCAACACCGGGAGTCCTATGGCTACACCTTC. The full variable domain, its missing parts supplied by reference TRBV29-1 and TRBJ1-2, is SAVISQKPSRDICQRGTSLTIQCQVDSQVTMMFWYRQQPGQSLTLIATANQGSEATYESGFVIDKFPISRPNLTFSTLTVSNMSPEDSSIYLCSVQHRESYGYTFGSGTRLTVV.

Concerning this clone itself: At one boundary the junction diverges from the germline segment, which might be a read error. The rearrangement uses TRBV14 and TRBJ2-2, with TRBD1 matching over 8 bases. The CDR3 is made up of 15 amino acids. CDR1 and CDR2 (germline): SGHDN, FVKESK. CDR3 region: CASSQDRGRFRGAVF. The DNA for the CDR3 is TGTGCCAGCAGCCAAGACAGGGGGCGTTTCCGGGGAGCTGTTTTT. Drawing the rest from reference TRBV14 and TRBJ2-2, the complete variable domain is EAGVTQFPSHSVIEKGQTVTLRCDPISGHDNLYWYRRVMGKEIKFLLHFVKESKQDESGMPNNRFLAERTGGTYSTLKVQPAELEDSGVYFCASSQDRGRFRGAVFGEGSRLTVL.

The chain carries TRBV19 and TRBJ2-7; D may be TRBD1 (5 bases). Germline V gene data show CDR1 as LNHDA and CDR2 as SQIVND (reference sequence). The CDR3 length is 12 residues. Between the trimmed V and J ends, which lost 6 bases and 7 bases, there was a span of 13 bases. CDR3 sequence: CASSDSGPEQYF. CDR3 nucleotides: TGTGCCAGTAGCGATTCAGGGCCAGAGCAGTACTTC.

CDR3 region: CAWSVLGGMSEQYF. The CDR3 bases are TGTGCCTGGAGTGTACTGGGGGGGATGAGCGAGCAGTACTTC. V and J are TRBV30 and TRBJ2-7, with 7 bases that match TRBD2. CDR1 is GTSNPN and CDR2 is SVGIG in the germline V gene (reference sequence). The trim removed 0 bases at V and 6 bases at J, leaving 8 bases unmatched. This CDR3 has 14 residues.

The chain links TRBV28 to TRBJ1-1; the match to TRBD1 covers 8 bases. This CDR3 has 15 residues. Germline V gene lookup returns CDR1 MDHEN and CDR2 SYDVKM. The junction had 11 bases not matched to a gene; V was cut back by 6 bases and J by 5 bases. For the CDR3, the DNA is TGTGCCAGCAGGCCGGAGACAGGGGAAGGGACTGAAGCTTTCTTT. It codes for CASRPETGEGTEAFF.

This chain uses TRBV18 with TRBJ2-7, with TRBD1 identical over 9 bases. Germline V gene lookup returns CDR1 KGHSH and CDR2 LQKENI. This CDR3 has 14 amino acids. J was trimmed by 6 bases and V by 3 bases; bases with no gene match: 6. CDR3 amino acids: CASSPRTGEREQYF. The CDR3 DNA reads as TGTGCCAGCTCACCTAGGACAGGGGAGCGCGAGCAGTACTTC.

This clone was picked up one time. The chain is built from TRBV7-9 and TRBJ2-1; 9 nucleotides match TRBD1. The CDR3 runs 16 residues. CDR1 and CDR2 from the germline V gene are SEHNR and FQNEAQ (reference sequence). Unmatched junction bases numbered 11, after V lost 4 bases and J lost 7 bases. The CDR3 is CASSSMGQGIRNEQFF. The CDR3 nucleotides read TGTGCCAGCAGCTCGATGGGACAGGGTATCAGGAATGAGCAGTTCTTC.

As DNA, the CDR3 is TGCGCCAGCAGCCAAGATCGACAGGGGGTGAGGGACGAGCAGTACTTC. This sequence encodes CASSQDRQGVRDEQYF. The J gene is TRBJ2-7, the V gene TRBV4-1; 9 bases line up with TRBD1. V was pared by 0 bases and J by 5 bases, with 8 bases of the junction left unmatched. The CDR3 is 16 residues long. Germline assignment: CDR1 MGHRA and CDR2 YSYEKL.